This record looks at one T cell receptor (beta chain) sequence and its context. No antigen is known for it. This record comes from a study of T-cell memory formation after mild COVID-19. Trimming shortened V by 6 bases and J by 6 bases, and 13 bases separated the two germline ends. The CDR3 consists of 13 residues. MiXCR, run by TCRdb on the 5' RACE reads, gives a single entry per CDR3 protein. Altogether about 540,000 distinct CDR3 sequences are present, roughly 22% being singletons, with the ten largest covering approximately 12%. The study's findings and limits: CD8+ contracting clones occupied EMRA, while CD4+ ones occupied mainly CM and EM.

The chain carries TRBV12-3 or TRBV12-4 and TRBJ2-3; no clear D. The origin of this receptor is an adult woman who had mild COVID-19 (a few samples of this study predate the infection). Cell type and time point are not known. The specimen was PBMCs or a T cell subset sorted from them (not recorded which). CDR3: CASSPSMWDTQYF. CDR3 DNA sequence: TGTGCCAGCAGCCCTTCTATGTGGGATACGCAGTATTTT.